This T cell receptor (beta chain) was sequenced during a study of T cell responses to AZD1222 COVID-19 vaccine. This clone was seen just once. The antigen remains undetermined. Sequencing used immunoSEQ multiplex PCR; TCRdb keeps in-frame clones, though not all of them. This table holds about 93,000 clones, nearly 90% found once. Study conclusions and caveats: Along spike, vaccine-associated CD4 TCRs were found throughout, with dominance at 160-218 and 743-854.

The CDR3 has 18 amino acids. Germline V CDR1 and CDR2: SGHVS, FQNEAQ. Losses at the gene ends were 4 bases for V and 0 bases for J; bases not matched to a gene: 10. This TCR was recovered from an adult in good health. Here the sequenced sample was peripheral blood, taken on day 0 of MenACWY control vaccination. This chain joins TRBV7-8 and TRBJ2-7; 12 bases are a match to TRBD1. CDR3 in amino acids: CASSSRDRGLYSSYEQYF. The DNA of the CDR3 is TGTGCCAGCAGCTCCCGGGACAGGGGGCTTTATAGCTCCTACGAGCAGTACTTC.